The T cell receptor (beta chain) described here comes from a study of blood T cell repertoires in COVID-19 (TCRdb year 2020). Notes on the research overall: The collaborator samples originated in the United States, Italy and Spain and spanned the acute and convalescent phases of COVID-19. The material from the prospective study consisted of cDNA or gDNA derived from T cells, B-cell-depleted T cells, or PBMCs. Subjects who had been exposed to COVID-19, were actively infected with it, or had recovered from it provided the deeply sampled blood TCRbeta repertoires that made up the dataset. The repertoires were made available in a free public database intended to serve as a resource for research on the immune response to SARS-CoV-2. The samples were drawn from two sources: the first 160 participants of the ongoing ImmuneRACE study, and 1,000 to 1,500 subjects contributed by 6 global collaborators. Nearly every sample came with metadata listing a de-identified subject ID, COVID-19 status, age in years and sex. Where available, HLA class I and class II types were obtained from metadata supplied by the sample provider rather than from assay-based typing.

Overall study results and their limits: The amount of clinical and demographic metadata varied by source and participant and was provided uncurated.

One collaborating source in Seattle enrolled patients while the patients were actively infected and followed the patients over time throughout the course of disease. Whole blood was collected in K2EDTA tubes by collaborating institutions according to the institutions' own protocols. For TCRbeta analysis, collaborator samples were shipped as frozen whole blood, as isolated PBMCs, or as DNA extracted from either sample type. With regard to this clone: The clone's antigen remains unknown. No much larger clone is present one base from it, and per-base qualities are unavailable.

TCRbeta CDR3 regions were amplified from genomic DNA by means of the immunoSEQ Assay, a bias-controlled multiplex PCR. The study's processing was this. Nucleated cell counts per sample were estimated from amplification of reference gene primers within the assay. To quantify the absolute abundance of each unique TCRbeta CDR3 rearrangement, sequence reads were collapsed and filtered. For each sample, productive Simpson clonality was calculated as the square root of Simpson's diversity index across productive rearrangements. This immuneACCESS table, as held by TCRdb, lists in-frame sequences with V and J called but not all clones. Of the missing ones, under half trace to an unresolved V gene in checked studies; the others have no known cause. Clone size and the V and J calls come from that table; the DNA yielded D and trimming. In this sample the table shows 130,000 to 150,000 clones, roughly 85% of which occur a single time. Clones ranked in the top ten supply approximately 8% of the sample.

The germline V end is reduced by 2 bases and the J end by 1 base; junction bases left unmatched: 12. The cysteine opens and the phenylalanine closes a CDR3 of 18 amino acids. Left in the record is the CDR3 DNA by itself, 54 bases read in frame from the first base. Via the germline V gene (reference sequence), CDR1 is LNHNV and CDR2 YYDKDF. The material sequenced was peripheral blood. This clonotype was sampled from a woman aged 60-75 years with COVID-19, enrolled during active disease. The V and J segments used are TRBV15 and TRBJ1-1, with 8 junctional bases fitting TRBD1. The sequence in DNA is TGTGCCACCAGCAGATCTAGGACAGGGCGGGTTTGGAACACTGAAGCTTTCTTT. Its protein reads: CATSRSRTGRVWNTEAFF.